Sequencing of this TCR beta chain was carried out in a study of shared clonotypes between healthy human individuals. Study-level findings and limits: Exclusively blood specimens were collected; tissue repertoires likely differ.

Profiled with immunoSEQ multiplex PCR; TCRdb holds only in-frame clones, not every one. The table records about 2.2 million clones, roughly 91% of them present only once. As for this clone: What it recognizes is unknown.

Naive CD8 cells lacked CD45RO and underwent positive selection for CCR7, leaving out terminally differentiated effector memory CD45RA+ cells. Adult donors, all healthy and HIV-negative, had no recent acute infections or vaccinations. Germline CDR1 ENHRY, CDR2 SYGVKD. The CDR3 covers 14 residues. V gave up 1 base and J gave up 6 bases, with 10 bases separating them. The sample comprised naive CD8+ T cells from PBMCs. This sequence was found in a man aged 18 to 30 in good health. Some clones in this sample may be carry-over from other donors' samples. V usage is TRBV10-3 and J usage is TRBJ1-5; maybe TRBD1 (5 bases). The CDR3 DNA sequence: TGTGCCATCAGTGAGTTCGAGGGGATTCAGCCCCAGCATTTT. Its protein is CAISEFEGIQPQHF.